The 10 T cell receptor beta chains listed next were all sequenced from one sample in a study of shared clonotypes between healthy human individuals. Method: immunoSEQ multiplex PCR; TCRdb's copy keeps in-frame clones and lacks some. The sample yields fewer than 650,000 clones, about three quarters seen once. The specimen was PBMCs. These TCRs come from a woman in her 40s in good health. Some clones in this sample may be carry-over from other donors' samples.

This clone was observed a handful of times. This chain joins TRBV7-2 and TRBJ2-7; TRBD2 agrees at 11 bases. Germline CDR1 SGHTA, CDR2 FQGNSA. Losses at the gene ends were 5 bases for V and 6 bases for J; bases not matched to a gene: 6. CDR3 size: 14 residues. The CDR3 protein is CASSPRLAGREQYF. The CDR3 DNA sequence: TGTGCCAGCAGCCCACGACTAGCGGGACGCGAGCAGTACTTC.

DNA of the CDR3: TGCGCCAGCAGCAAGGGACAGGGCCAAGAGACCCAGTACTTC. Protein: CASSKGQGQETQYF. The J gene is TRBJ2-5, the V gene TRBV5-1; 9 bases agree with TRBD1. CDR3 length: 14 residues. With 4 bases clipped from V and 1 base from J, the junction kept 2 bases outside the gene matches. Germline V CDR1 and CDR2: SGHRS, YFSETQ.

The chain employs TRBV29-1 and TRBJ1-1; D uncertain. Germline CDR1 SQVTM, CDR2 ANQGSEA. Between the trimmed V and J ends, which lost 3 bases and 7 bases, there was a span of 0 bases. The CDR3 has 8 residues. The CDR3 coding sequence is TGCAGCGTTGATGAAGCTTTCTTT. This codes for CSVDEAFF.

As DNA, the CDR3 is TGTGCCTGGAGTACAGGGGGGGGCTGGAGCTCCTACGAGCAGTACTTC. Its protein product is CAWSTGGGWSSYEQYF. The gene calls are TRBV30 and TRBJ2-7, with D possibly TRBD1 on 8 matching bases. The V end was cut by 2 bases, the J end by 0 bases, with 17 bases between. The germline gives CDR1 GTSNPN, CDR2 SVGIG (reference sequence). The CDR3 sequence is 16 residues long.

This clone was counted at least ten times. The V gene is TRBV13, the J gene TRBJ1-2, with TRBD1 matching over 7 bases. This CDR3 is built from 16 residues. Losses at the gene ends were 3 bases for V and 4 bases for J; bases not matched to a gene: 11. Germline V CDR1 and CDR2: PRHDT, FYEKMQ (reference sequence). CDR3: CASSFKDRPSSYGYTF. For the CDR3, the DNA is TGTGCCAGCAGCTTCAAGGACAGGCCCTCATCCTATGGCTACACCTTC.

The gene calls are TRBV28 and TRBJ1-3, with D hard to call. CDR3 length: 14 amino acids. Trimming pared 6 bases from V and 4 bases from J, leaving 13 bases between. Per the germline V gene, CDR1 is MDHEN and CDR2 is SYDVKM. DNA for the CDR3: TGTGCCAGCAGCCGTGGGGATCGGGGAAACACCATATATTTT. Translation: CASSRGDRGNTIYF. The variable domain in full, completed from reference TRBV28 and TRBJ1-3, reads DVKVTQSSRYLVKRTGEKVFLECVQDMDHENMFWYRQDPGLGLRLIYFSYDVKMKEKGDIPEGYSVSREKKERFSLILESASTNQTSMYLCASSRGDRGNTIYFGEGSWLTVV.

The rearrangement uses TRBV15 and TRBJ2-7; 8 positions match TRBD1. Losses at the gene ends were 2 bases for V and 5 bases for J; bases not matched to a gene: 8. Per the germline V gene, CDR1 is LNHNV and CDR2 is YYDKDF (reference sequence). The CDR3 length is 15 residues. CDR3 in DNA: TGTGCCACCAGCAGACAGGGGGCTAGATTCGACGAGCAGTACTTC. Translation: CATSRQGARFDEQYF.

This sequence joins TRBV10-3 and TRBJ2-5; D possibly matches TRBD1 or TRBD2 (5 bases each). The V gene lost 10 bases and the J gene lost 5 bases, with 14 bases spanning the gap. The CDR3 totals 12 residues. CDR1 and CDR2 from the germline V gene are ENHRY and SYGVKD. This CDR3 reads CATQRGGETQYF. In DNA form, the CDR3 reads TGTGCCACCCAGAGGGGTGGGGAGACCCAGTACTTC.

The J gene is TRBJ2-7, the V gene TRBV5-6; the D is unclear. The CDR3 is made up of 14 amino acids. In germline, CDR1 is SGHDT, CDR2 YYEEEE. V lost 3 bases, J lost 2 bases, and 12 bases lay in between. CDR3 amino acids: CASSSSSFAYEQYF. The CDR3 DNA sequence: TGTGCCAGCAGCTCGTCCTCATTCGCCTACGAGCAGTACTTC. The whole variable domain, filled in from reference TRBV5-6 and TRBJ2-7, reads DAGVTQSPTHLIKTRGQQVTLRCSPKSGHDTVSWYQQALGQGPQFIFQYYEEEERQRGNFPDRFSGHQFPNYSSELNVNALLLGDSALYLCASSSSSFAYEQYFGPGTRLTVT.

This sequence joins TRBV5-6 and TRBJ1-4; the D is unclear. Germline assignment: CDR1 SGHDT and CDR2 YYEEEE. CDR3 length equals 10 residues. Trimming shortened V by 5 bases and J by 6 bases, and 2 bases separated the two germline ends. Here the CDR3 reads CASRDEKLFF. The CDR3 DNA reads TGTGCCAGCAGGGATGAAAAACTGTTTTTT. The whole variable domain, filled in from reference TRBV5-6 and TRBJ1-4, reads DAGVTQSPTHLIKTRGQQVTLRCSPKSGHDTVSWYQQALGQGPQFIFQYYEEEERQRGNFPDRFSGHQFPNYSSELNVNALLLGDSALYLCASRDEKLFFGSGTQLSVL.